A selection of T cell receptor beta chains follows, all from one sample in a study of T cells in Graves' hyperthyroidism and ophthalmopathy. TCRdb redid the calling of the multiplex PCR reads with MiXCR, one entry per CDR3 protein. There are around 690,000 distinct CDR3 sequences in the sample; 20% to 25% occur only once, and more than 30% lies in the top ten. Sequencing input: blood. These receptors were taken from a young man with Graves' ophthalmopathy. CDR3s include the opening cysteine and the closing phenylalanine or tryptophan. Fields, in order: clone size, J gene, V gene, D gene, CDR3 protein, CDR3 DNA. D genes are given only for firm matches. For some rows the clone size is stated as once, few or many, or as a class when expanded; others skip it.

many,TRBJ1-5,TRBV28,NA,CASSFGGGYSNQPQHF,TGTGCCAGCAGTTTTGGGGGAGGGTATAGCAATCAGCCCCAGCATTTT
many,TRBJ2-3,TRBV3-1,TRBD1,CASSQDADRTDTQYF,TGTGCCAGCAGCCAAGATGCGGACAGGACAGATACGCAGTATTTT
many,TRBJ1-5,TRBV2,NA,CASRLSHSNQPQHF,TGTGCCAGTAGACTGTCTCATAGCAATCAGCCCCAGCATTTT
few,TRBJ1-1,TRBV29-1,NA,CSVEVGQGGTEAFF,TGCAGCGTTGAAGTTGGGCAGGGTGGCACTGAAGCTTTCTTT
NA,TRBJ2-7,TRBV11-2,TRBD2,CASSTRTSGVSYEQYF,TGTGCCAGCAGCACACGAACTAGCGGGGTTTCCTACGAGCAGTACTTC
few,TRBJ2-1,TRBV18,TRBD1,CASSPVSGTGSYNEQFF,TGTGCCAGCTCACCTGTGTCAGGGACAGGATCCTACAATGAGCAGTTCTTC
many,TRBJ1-2,TRBV15,NA,CATSRDGNVYGYTF,TGTGCCACCAGCAGAGATGGCAATGTCTATGGCTACACCTTC
many,TRBJ1-1,TRBV7-8,NA,CASSLENAVGRTEAFF,TGTGCCAGCAGCTTAGAGAACGCTGTCGGACGCACTGAAGCTTTCTTT
many,TRBJ2-5,TRBV11-1,NA,CASSFLLSGDQETQYF,TGTGCCAGCAGCTTTTTACTAAGCGGAGATCAAGAGACCCAGTACTTC
few,TRBJ2-3,TRBV7-2,TRBD2,CASSLPVSSGRPGRLDTQYF,TGTGCCAGCAGCTTACCCGTATCTAGCGGGAGGCCCGGGAGGTTAGATACGCAGTATTTT
many,TRBJ2-4,TRBV11-1,NA,CASSLEGSSNIQYF,TGTGCCAGCAGCTTAGAGGGGAGTTCGAACATTCAGTACTTC
few,TRBJ2-2,TRBV2,NA,CASMRGDTGELFF,TGTGCCAGTATGAGAGGAGACACCGGGGAGCTGTTTTTT
few,TRBJ1-5,TRBV2,NA,CASSERNSFNQPQHF,TGTGCCAGCAGTGAGCGTAACAGTTTCAATCAGCCCCAGCATTTT
many,TRBJ2-7,TRBV7-2,NA,CASSQDRIYEQYF,TGTGCCAGCAGTCAAGACCGTATCTACGAGCAGTACTTC
NA,TRBJ2-7,TRBV28,NA,CASSLAGKVTEQYF,TGTGCCAGCAGTCTGGCAGGGAAGGTTACGGAGCAGTACTTC
many,TRBJ1-2,TRBV3-1,NA,CASSPTGQEGYTF,TGTGCCAGCAGCCCGACAGGTCAGGAGGGCTACACCTTC
NA,TRBJ1-2,TRBV10-3,TRBD1,CAISVEGANKNGYTF,TGTGCCATCAGTGTCGAGGGGGCGAATAAGAATGGCTACACCTTC
NA,TRBJ1-2,TRBV19,NA,CASSGLHHRGYTF,TGTGCCAGTAGCGGACTCCATCACAGGGGCTACACCTTC
few,TRBJ2-3,TRBV9,TRBD2,CASSVVSGSTQYF,TGTGCCAGCAGCGTAGTTAGCGGGAGTACGCAGTATTTT
few,TRBJ1-6,TRBV28,TRBD1,CASKQGRGNSPLHF,TGTGCCAGCAAACAGGGGAGAGGGAATTCACCCCTCCACTTT
many,TRBJ1-6,TRBV7-2,TRBD1,CASSLRSRGQGVSPLHF,TGTGCCAGCAGCTTACGGAGTCGAGGACAGGGTGTTTCACCCCTCCACTTT
NA,TRBJ2-1,TRBV6-6,NA,CASSYSPPGSYNEQFF,TGTGCCAGCAGTTACTCGCCCCCGGGGTCCTACAATGAGCAGTTCTTC
NA,TRBJ2-1,TRBV7-9,NA,CASSLTHRGLHNEQFF,TGTGCCAGCAGCTTGACCCACCGGGGTCTCCACAATGAGCAGTTCTTC
few,TRBJ1-1,TRBV29-1,NA,CSVKTGSNTEAFF,TGCAGCGTAAAGACAGGATCGAACACTGAAGCTTTCTTT
NA,TRBJ1-1,TRBV3-1,TRBD1,CASSPDRGVGRAFF,TGTGCCAGCAGCCCAGACAGGGGCGTAGGTAGGGCTTTCTTT
few,TRBJ1-2,TRBV6-2/TRBV6-3,TRBD1,CASSWGTEYGYTF,TGTGCCAGCAGCTGGGGGACAGAATATGGCTACACCTTC
NA,TRBJ1-2,TRBV5-4,NA,CASSLGPENYGYTF,TGTGCCAGCAGCTTGGGACCTGAAAACTATGGCTACACCTTC
NA,TRBJ1-6,TRBV20-1,NA,CSASSRGSPLHF,TGCAGTGCTAGCTCCAGGGGCTCACCCCTCCACTTT
NA,TRBJ2-4,TRBV6-2/TRBV6-3,NA,CASSYSRGALAKNIQYF,TGTGCCAGCAGTTACTCGAGGGGGGCTTTGGCCAAAAACATTCAGTACTTC
NA,TRBJ1-2,TRBV20-1,NA,CSAAGRGYTF,TGCAGTGCGGCAGGCCGAGGCTACACCTTC
many,TRBJ2-3,TRBV28,NA,CASSLQRAPPDTQYF,TGTGCCAGCAGTTTGCAGCGGGCCCCACCAGATACGCAGTATTTT
few,TRBJ2-3,TRBV27,TRBD2,CASSGGGDGGGADTQYF,TGTGCCAGCAGTGGGGGGGGGGATGGCGGTGGGGCAGATACGCAGTATTTT
many,TRBJ2-7,TRBV11-1,TRBD2,CASSPRTSGFSYEQYF,TGTGCCAGCAGCCCCCGGACTAGCGGGTTCTCCTACGAGCAGTACTTC
many,TRBJ1-3,TRBV5-1,NA,CASSLDPGNTIYF,TGCGCCAGCAGCTTGGACCCTGGAAACACCATATATTTT
few,TRBJ2-1,TRBV7-9,TRBD2,CASSPPLASGRAYSYNEQFF,TGTGCCAGCAGCCCCCCCCTGGCCAGCGGGAGGGCCTATTCCTACAATGAGCAGTTCTTC
many,TRBJ2-1,TRBV20-1,TRBD2,CSASGAGASPPPYNEQFF,TGCAGTGCCTCCGGCGCGGGAGCCAGCCCCCCTCCTTACAATGAGCAGTTCTTC
few,TRBJ2-7,TRBV28,NA,CASRMLGTATNEQYF,TGTGCCAGCAGAATGCTTGGGACGGCCACTAACGAGCAGTACTTC
few,TRBJ2-1,TRBV20-1,NA,CSARGRLENEQFF,TGCAGTGCTAGAGGGAGATTGGAGAATGAGCAGTTCTTC
few,TRBJ2-5,TRBV13,TRBD1,CASSLGGTGERQETQYF,TGTGCCAGCAGCTTAGGCGGGACAGGGGAGCGGCAAGAGACCCAGTACTTC
NA,TRBJ1-1,TRBV7-3,NA,CASSPGGRGTEAFF,TGTGCCAGCAGCCCGGGGGGAAGAGGAACTGAAGCTTTCTTT
NA,TRBJ2-7,TRBV27,NA,CASRPTGWYSYEQYF,TGTGCCAGCAGGCCTACAGGGTGGTACTCCTACGAGCAGTACTTC
few,TRBJ1-4,TRBV12-3/TRBV12-4,NA,CASSANRDTSNEKLFF,TGTGCCAGCAGTGCCAACCGGGACACGTCTAATGAAAAACTGTTTTTT
few,TRBJ2-7,TRBV9,NA,CASSVASGTYEQYF,TGTGCCAGCAGCGTAGCTAGTGGGACCTACGAGCAGTACTTC
few,TRBJ2-7,TRBV20-1,NA,CSAQGPYEQYF,TGCAGTGCTCAGGGGCCCTACGAGCAGTACTTC
many,TRBJ1-6,TRBV28,NA,CASSLSGNSPLHF,TGTGCCAGCAGTTTAAGTGGGAATTCACCCCTCCACTTT
NA,TRBJ2-3,TRBV29-1,NA,CSVIPYTQYF,TGCAGCGTAATCCCATATACGCAGTATTTT